Below, one T cell receptor (beta chain) is given with its context. The antigen is unknown. Primers for the PCR totalled 60 Vbeta and 13 Jbeta. Method: immunoSEQ multiplex PCR; TCRdb's copy keeps in-frame clones and lacks some. The sample holds about 130,000 clones, 72% seen once. The germline CDR1 and CDR2 sequences are SGHVS and FNYEAQ. The CDR3 covers 14 residues. This specimen comes from a study of cytomegalovirus exposure and HLA in healthy donors. The overall study: Sequencing of 150 million to 200 million T cells in an earlier analysis found 120 million or so unique TCR beta sequences.

Study-level points and caveats: Later analysis associated a missense DCLRE1C variant with TCR beta V- and J-gene trimming. Published work reported that the classifier diagnosed cytomegalovirus status with high specificity and sensitivity. Donors were assumed by presence/absence analyses to have roughly uniform sequencing depth.

The chain joins TRBV7-6 to TRBJ1-1, with 8 bases fitting TRBD1. The sequence was collected from a man between 25 and 39 years old in good health and CMV-seronegative. Sequencing used PBMCs. The CDR3 coding sequence is TGTGCAAGTTTGGCAGGGGGCAGGAACACTGAAGCTTTCTTT. It is translated as CASLAGGRNTEAFF.